This T cell receptor (beta chain) was retrieved from a study of PD-1 blockade in mismatch repair-deficient tumors. For the study at large: Enrolled about 2012-2016, patients had progressing, pretreated mismatch repair-deficient cancers of around twelve types.

The method was immunoSEQ multiplex PCR; TCRdb's version includes in-frame clones alone and lacks a portion of them. The sample contains more than 20,000 clones, around four fifths of which appear only once. This clone was seen a handful of times. Germline CDR1 is MNHNS and CDR2 is SASEGT. The CDR3 consists of 15 residues. V gave up 6 bases and J gave up 5 bases; unmatched junction bases: 8. Mismatch repair deficiency was confirmed in all patients, by PCR or immunohistochemistry. The V call is TRBV6-1, the J call TRBJ2-3; 10 nucleotides match TRBD2. Specimen: peripheral blood, collected 2 weeks after starting pembrolizumab. The sequence came from an adult with mismatch repair-deficient cancer. The CDR3 loop reads CASSPLAGVGDTQYF. The CDR3, as DNA: TGTGCCAGCAGCCCCCTAGCGGGAGTAGGAGATACGCAGTATTTT.